The source of this T cell receptor (beta chain) is a study of cytomegalovirus exposure and HLA in healthy donors. The PCR ran on 60 Vbeta and 13 Jbeta primers. Clones were sequenced by immunoSEQ multiplex PCR, and TCRdb holds only the in-frame ones, with some missing. Altogether hundreds of thousands of clones are present, about 79% being singletons, with the ten largest covering roughly 1.9%. V lost 6 bases and J lost 2; bases outside the gene matches: 10. This CDR3 is built from 15 residues. From germline, CDR1 is MNHEY and CDR2 SMNVEV (reference sequence). V is TRBV27 and J is TRBJ2-7; 7 nucleotides match TRBD1. What was sequenced was PBMCs. The receptor comes from a male donor in good health and CMV-seronegative. CDR3 in amino acids: CASSPWDSNTYEQYF. The CDR3 DNA reads as TGTGCCAGCAGCCCCTGGGACAGTAACACCTACGAGCAGTACTTC.